This passage covers 14 T cell receptor beta chains from one sample sequenced in a study of early T cells in non-severe SARS-CoV-2 infection. From the 5' RACE reads, TCRdb called clonotypes with MiXCR, one entry per CDR3 protein. The sample holds tens of thousands of distinct CDR3 sequences, 9.5% to 15% seen once. Specimen: whole blood. These receptors were taken from an adult who was a healthcare worker with PCR-confirmed SARS-CoV-2 infection or an uninfected control (not recorded which).

This sequence joins TRBV5-1 and TRBJ2-1; 7 nucleotides match TRBD1. The J segment lost 8 bases and the V segment lost 7 bases, leaving 9 bases of the junction unmatched. CDR1 SGHRS and CDR2 YFSETQ come from the germline V gene. The CDR3 has 13 residues. CDR3 bases: TGCGCCAGCCGACAGGGCGGGCGAGATGAGCAGTTCTTC. Its protein is CASRQGGRDEQFF.

This clonotype showed up many times. The CDR3 DNA reads as TGCGCCAGCAGCTCGATGCCCTCTGGGGCCAACGTCCTGACTTTC. Encoded protein: CASSSMPSGANVLTF. This chain connects TRBV4-3 to TRBJ2-6; no reliable D call. V was trimmed by 5 bases and J by 0 bases, leaving 8 bases between them. CDR1 is LGHNA, CDR2 YSLEER, per germline. This CDR3 has 15 amino acids.

The V call is TRBV9, the J call TRBJ1-2; D gene uncertain. Trimming left V 3 bases short and J 8 bases short, with 11 bases between. Germline CDR1 is SGDLS and CDR2 is YYNGEE. This CDR3 is 12 amino acids long. The CDR3 region is CASSGSTTGYTF. CDR3 DNA: TGTGCCAGCAGCGGATCTACTACGGGCTACACCTTC.

The chain has TRBV5-1 and TRBJ2-1, with TRBD2 matching over 10 bases. V shed 0 bases and J 10 bases; nucleotides not matched to a gene: 22. CDR1 is SGHRS and CDR2 is YFSETQ in the germline V gene. This CDR3 region has 20 residues. The CDR3 reads CASSLVRLAGDHDALGEQFF. The DNA of the CDR3 is TGCGCCAGCAGCTTGGTGCGGCTAGCGGGAGATCACGATGCCTTGGGGGAGCAGTTCTTC.

V and J are TRBV5-1 and TRBJ2-5; D not resolved. V was cut by 4 bases and J by 6 bases, with 10 bases left in between. The germline V gene encodes CDR1 SGHRS and CDR2 YFSETQ. This CDR3 has 12 amino acids. This CDR3 is CASSHPRQTQYF. The CDR3 DNA follows: TGCGCCAGCAGCCACCCCCGGCAGACCCAGTACTTC.

The sample holds a few counts of this clonotype. V gene TRBV11-2 combines with J gene TRBJ2-5; 11 bases fit TRBD2. Looked up from germline, CDR1 is SGHAT and CDR2 is FQNNGV. V lost 5 bases, J lost 0 bases, and 11 bases stayed unmatched. The CDR3 sequence is 18 residues long. CDR3 DNA: TGTGCCAGCAGCCTAACCGATGGACTAGCGGGCTACCAAGAGACCCAGTACTTC. Its protein is CASSLTDGLAGYQETQYF.

The CDR3 nucleotides read TGTGCCAGCCGGCCCTCAATGAACACTGAAGCTTTCTTT. It translates to CASRPSMNTEAFF. The chain employs TRBV2 and TRBJ1-1; D gene unclear. Trimming pared 8 bases from V and 0 bases from J, leaving 10 bases between. Per the germline V gene, CDR1 is SNHLY and CDR2 is FYNNEI. This CDR3 is 13 amino acids long.

This clonotype was seen a handful of times. The chain links TRBV14 to TRBJ2-6; D perhaps matches TRBD2 (8 bases). Germline lookup yields CDR1 SGHDN and CDR2 FVKESK. This CDR3 spans 19 amino acids. The ends were cut back, 3 bases at V and 1 base at J, with 19 bases in the middle. In DNA, the CDR3 is TGTGCCAGCAGCCAGGCGGGGGGACAGATACATTCTGGGGCCAACGTCCTGACTTTC. Translated, it gives CASSQAGGQIHSGANVLTF.

The chain links TRBV7-2 to TRBJ2-5, with TRBD2 matching over 16 bases. Germline V gives CDR1 SGHTA, CDR2 FQGNSA. J lost 1 base, V lost 4 bases, and 6 bases had no gene match. The CDR3 has 18 residues. CDR3 residues: CASSSGLAGGSVQETQYF. CDR3 DNA sequence: TGTGCCAGCAGCTCGGGACTAGCGGGGGGGAGCGTCCAAGAGACCCAGTACTTC.

This chain links TRBV6-6 with TRBJ2-5; 12 positions match TRBD2. Germline lookup yields CDR1 MNHNY and CDR2 SVGAGI (reference sequence). The CDR3 runs to 14 residues. V trimming: 7 bases; J trimming: 5 bases; junction bases outside the gene matches: 5. The CDR3 DNA reads as TGTGCCAGCATTCCGACTAGCGGGAGCGAGACCCAGTACTTC. Amino acids: CASIPTSGSETQYF.

This chain links TRBV7-2 with TRBJ2-7; D may be TRBD2 (6 bases). Germline-derived CDR1 and CDR2 are SGHTA and FQGNSA. The CDR3 is 16 amino acids. With 0 bases removed from V and 2 bases from J, the gap between germline ends came to 14 bases. The CDR3 bases are TGTGCCAGCAGCTTAGCTGGGGACGGGGGAGCCTACGAGCAGTACTTC. Translating gives CASSLAGDGGAYEQYF.

Many counts were recorded for this clonotype. The rearrangement links TRBV11-2 to TRBJ2-5, with D tentatively TRBD1 or TRBD2 (6 bases each). Trimming cost V 8 bases and J 4 bases, with 17 bases left between them. There are 14 residues in the CDR3. CDR1 is SGHAT, CDR2 FQNNGV, per germline. In DNA form, the CDR3 reads TGTGCCAGCCTCGCGACGGGGGCGGGAGAGACCCAGTACTTC. This gives the protein CASLATGAGETQYF.

This clonotype was seen at least ten times. The chain employs TRBV7-6 and TRBJ2-5; D may correspond to TRBD1 or TRBD2 (5 bases each). The CDR3 consists of 14 residues. V was cut by 5 bases and J by 6 bases, with 16 bases left in between. CDR1 SGHVS and CDR2 FNYEAQ come from the germline V gene. In DNA form, the CDR3 reads TGTGCCAGCAGCCCTTTGCCGGGGCAGAAGACCCAGTACTTC. This encodes CASSPLPGQKTQYF.

The chain links TRBV7-8 to TRBJ1-1, with D tentatively TRBD1 (6 bases). This CDR3 spans 14 amino acids. V was trimmed by 1 base and J by 1 base, leaving 7 bases between them. The germline V gene has CDR1 SGHVS and CDR2 FQNEAQ. The CDR3 loop is CASSLVQGNTEAFF. The CDR3 DNA reads as TGTGCCAGCAGCTTAGTACAGGGGAACACTGAAGCTTTCTTT.